Presented here are 25 T cell receptor beta chains from one specimen sequenced in a study of identical twins. A single record per CDR3 protein comes from TCRdb applying MiXCR to the 5' RACE reads. The sample contains 700,000 or so distinct CDR3 sequences, over 8.5% of which appear only once. These data were also filed under a second study, of yellow fever vaccine responses in identical twins.

The sample consisted of PBMCs. The receptors derive from a woman younger than 35 in good health.

This chain uses TRBV7-2 with TRBJ2-2; no firm D call. CDR1 is SGHTA, CDR2 FQGNSA, per germline. Trimming removed 1 base at V and 6 bases at J, with 12 bases between. The CDR3 is made up of 15 amino acids. CDR3 residues: CASSLVWGLPGELFF. CDR3 sequence (DNA): TGTGCCAGCAGCTTAGTCTGGGGTCTACCCGGGGAGCTGTTTTTT.

V is TRBV15 and J is TRBJ2-5; the match to TRBD1 covers 7 bases. J gave up 4 bases and V 0 bases, and 5 bases lay outside the gene matches. Per the germline V gene, CDR1 is LNHNV and CDR2 is YYDKDF (reference sequence). The CDR3 loop spans 15 amino acids. The DNA of the CDR3 is TGTGCCACCAGCAGAGACGACAGGGCGGGAGAGACCCAGTACTTC. It is translated as CATSRDDRAGETQYF.

This clonotype was seen only once. The chain carries TRBV11-2 and TRBJ2-7, with 9 bases aligning to TRBD1. The V segment lost 1 base and the J segment 9 bases; nucleotides outside the gene matches: 10. Germline V lookup: CDR1 SGHAT, CDR2 FQNNGV. The CDR3 is made up of 15 amino acids. The CDR3 loop reads CASSLGAGTGKVQYF. CDR3 DNA sequence: TGTGCCAGCAGCTTAGGGGCCGGGACAGGGAAGGTGCAGTACTTC.

The V gene is TRBV27, the J gene TRBJ1-6; the match to TRBD1 covers 9 bases. CDR3 length: 16 residues. Looked up from germline, CDR1 is MNHEY and CDR2 is SMNVEV (reference sequence). Trimming removed 4 bases from V and 10 bases from J; junction bases left unmatched: 11. CDR3 in amino acids: CASSSPGQGLNSPLHF. The CDR3 DNA sequence: TGTGCCAGCAGTTCCCCCGGACAGGGGTTAAACTCACCCCTCCACTTT.

The V gene is TRBV24-1, the J gene TRBJ2-1, with 8 nucleotides matching TRBD1. V gave up 4 bases and J gave up 3 bases; unmatched junction bases: 7. CDR3 size: 16 residues. Germline CDR1 reads KGHDR; CDR2 reads SFDVKD. The chain's CDR3 is CATSDTGGSGYNEQFF. The CDR3 region has the DNA TGTGCCACCAGTGACACAGGGGGTTCTGGCTACAATGAGCAGTTCTTC.

The chain carries TRBV7-8 and TRBJ1-1; D ambiguous. Germline CDR1 SGHVS, CDR2 FQNEAQ. The V and J ends lost 1 base and 2 bases respectively, with 11 bases between them. The CDR3 runs 15 residues. CDR3 in DNA: TGTGCCAGCAGCTTAGGGGTGGCAGGAAACACTGAAGCTTTCTTT. This translates into CASSLGVAGNTEAFF.

This clonotype was seen more than once but under ten times. The chain recombines TRBV5-1 with TRBJ2-7; 8 bases map to TRBD1. With V trimmed by 4 bases and J by 2 bases, 5 bases remained unmatched. This CDR3 contains 14 residues. CDR1 and CDR2 from the germline V gene are SGHRS and YFSETQ. CDR3 amino acids: CASSNRTGPYEQYF. For the CDR3, the DNA is TGCGCCAGCAGCAACCGGACAGGGCCCTACGAGCAGTACTTC.

In this sample, this clonotype turned up many times. J is TRBJ2-3 and V is TRBV2, with D perhaps matching TRBD1 (5 bases). The CDR3 is 20 residues long. The germline V gene has CDR1 SNHLY and CDR2 FYNNEI. The ends were cut back, 4 bases at V and 0 bases at J, with 26 bases in the middle. The chain's CDR3 is CASSASNDATDTISTDTQYF. The CDR3 DNA is TGTGCCAGCAGTGCTAGTAACGACGCGACAGATACAATTAGCACAGATACGCAGTATTTT.

In DNA, the CDR3 is TGCAGCGCCGCCTCCGGGACAGGGGCCTACGAGCAGTACTTC. It yields the protein CSAASGTGAYEQYF. The chain combines TRBV29-1 with TRBJ2-7, with TRBD1 identical over 10 bases. V shed 7 bases and J 2 bases; nucleotides not matched to a gene: 8. The CDR3 runs 14 residues. Germline lookup yields CDR1 SQVTM and CDR2 ANQGSEA.

A few counts support this clonotype. The rearrangement uses TRBV4-1 and TRBJ2-7; D might be TRBD2 (5 bases). Trimming stripped 0 bases from V and 6 bases from J, with 21 bases between. The V gene's germline CDR1 is MGHRA and CDR2 YSYEKL. This CDR3 comprises 17 residues. CDR3 protein: CASSQEGAGLALFEQYF. DNA of the CDR3: TGCGCCAGCAGCCAAGAAGGTGCCGGGCTAGCCCTCTTCGAGCAGTACTTC.

A few counts support this clonotype. The chain couples TRBV18 to TRBJ2-1, with a possible D match to TRBD2 (5 bases). The germline V gene encodes CDR1 KGHSH and CDR2 LQKENI. CDR3 length: 15 amino acids. V lost 3 bases and J lost 0, with 9 bases in between. The CDR3 region is CASSPQRTSYNEQFF. The CDR3 DNA follows: TGTGCCAGCTCACCTCAGCGGACCTCCTACAATGAGCAGTTCTTC.

V and J are TRBV28 and TRBJ2-7, with D maybe TRBD1 (8 bases). Trimming removed 5 bases from V and 3 bases from J, with 14 bases in between. CDR1 MDHEN and CDR2 SYDVKM come from the germline V gene. The CDR3 contains 14 residues. The CDR3 sequence: CASSNRGGFYEQYF. CDR3 nucleotide sequence: TGTGCCAGCAGTAACAGGGGGGGATTCTACGAGCAGTACTTC.

At least ten counts were recorded for this clonotype. The chain joins TRBV6-5 to TRBJ2-3; D is perhaps TRBD2 (7 bases). Trimming took 2 bases from V and 4 from J, leaving 13 bases between them. From germline, CDR1 is MNHEY and CDR2 SVGAGI. The CDR3 has 15 residues. CDR3 DNA: TGTGCCAGCAGTTACGGAGGGGGGGCCTCAGATACGCAGTATTTT. It encodes CASSYGGGASDTQYF.

There are many counts of this clonotype. The V call is TRBV5-1, the J call TRBJ1-4, with 7 bases aligning to TRBD1. Germline V gives CDR1 SGHRS, CDR2 YFSETQ. The junction had 6 bases not matched to a gene; V was cut back by 4 bases and J by 0 bases. CDR3 length: 16 residues. The CDR3 coding sequence is TGCGCCAGCAGCGCACAGGGGCGTTCAACTAATGAAAAACTGTTTTTT. This translates into CASSAQGRSTNEKLFF.

This clonotype was found a few times. The chain combines TRBV7-2 with TRBJ2-2, with D hard to call. Germline lookup yields CDR1 SGHTA and CDR2 FQGNSA. V was clipped by 2 bases and J by 4 bases, with 14 bases between them. The CDR3 is 16 residues long. This CDR3 is CASSLLPPRSTGELFF. The CDR3 nucleotides read TGTGCCAGCAGCTTATTGCCACCCCGGTCCACCGGGGAGCTGTTTTTT. The entire variable domain, with the rest obtained from reference TRBV7-2 and TRBJ2-2, is as follows: GAGVSQSPSNKVTEKGKDVELRCDPISGHTALYWYRQSLGQGLEFLIYFQGNSAPDKSGLPSDRFSAERTGGSVSTLTIQRTQQEDSAVYLCASSLLPPRSTGELFFGEGSRLTVL.

This clonotype has at least ten counts. The chain combines TRBV28 with TRBJ2-7; TRBD1 or TRBD2 may be the D gene (5 bases each). Trimming cost V 5 bases and J 5 bases, with 16 bases left between them. The V gene's germline CDR1 is MDHEN and CDR2 SYDVKM. The CDR3 consists of 14 residues. The CDR3 loop is CASSPGRNSHEQYF. Written as DNA, the CDR3 is TGTGCCAGCAGTCCGGGACGAAATTCGCACGAGCAGTACTTC.

V gene TRBV20-1 combines with J gene TRBJ2-3; TRBD2 matches at 8 bases. This CDR3 region has 15 residues. The V and J ends lost 1 base and 6 bases, in that order; junction bases with no gene match: 9. The germline CDR1 and CDR2 sequences are DFQATT and SNEGSKA (reference sequence). This CDR3 reads CSARGGTGGRDTQYF. The CDR3 region has the DNA TGCAGTGCTAGAGGAGGAACGGGGGGGCGGGATACGCAGTATTTT.

This clonotype occurred a few times. The chain has TRBV4-3 and TRBJ2-3, with a possible D match to TRBD1 (6 bases). CDR1 is LGHNA and CDR2 is YSLEER in the germline V gene. The CDR3 length is 16 residues. V was trimmed by 0 bases and J by 2 bases, leaving 12 bases between them. The CDR3 DNA sequence: TGCGCCAGCAGCCAAGAGGGGGCGCGGGTCACAGATACGCAGTATTTT. Encoded protein: CASSQEGARVTDTQYF.

V gene TRBV11-3 combines with J gene TRBJ2-2; perhaps TRBD2 as D (5 bases). The V end was cut by 3 bases, the J end by 1 base, with 12 bases between. The CDR3 consists of 16 residues. Germline V gene lookup returns CDR1 SGHNT and CDR2 YENEEA. For the CDR3, the DNA is TGTGCCAGCAGCTTGGTATCTAGCAGGAACACCGGGGAGCTGTTTTTT. It translates to CASSLVSSRNTGELFF.

This clonotype came up many times. The rearrangement joins TRBV14 to TRBJ1-4, with 8 nucleotides matching TRBD1. The CDR3 length is 14 residues. In germline, CDR1 is SGHDN, CDR2 FVKESK. V lost 5 bases, J lost 3 bases, and 2 bases stayed unmatched. The CDR3 bases are TGTGCCAGCAGCTTGACAGGGGCTAATGAAAAACTGTTTTTT. Protein: CASSLTGANEKLFF.

This clonotype was recorded a few times. The chain is built from TRBV6-4 and TRBJ2-3; weak D call: TRBD2 (5 bases). Between the trimmed V and J ends, which lost 3 bases and 5 bases, there was a span of 9 bases. The CDR3 sequence is 13 residues long. Germline V CDR1 and CDR2: MRHNA, SNTAGT. CDR3 region: CASSERERDTQYF. CDR3 sequence (DNA): TGTGCCAGCAGTGAAAGGGAGAGAGATACGCAGTATTTT.

This clonotype was found many times. The chain links TRBV14 to TRBJ2-7; D not resolved. Germline values: CDR1 SGHDN, CDR2 FVKESK. Trimming removed 0 bases at V and 1 base at J, with 7 bases between. The CDR3 runs to 14 residues. DNA of the CDR3: TGTGCCAGCAGCCAAGACATAATTTCCTACGAGCAGTACTTC. Its translation: CASSQDIISYEQYF.

This clonotype was seen more than once but under ten times. The V gene is TRBV27, the J gene TRBJ2-1; no clear D gene. The CDR3 sequence is 12 residues long. The V and J ends lost 5 bases and 10 bases respectively, with 12 bases between them. CDR1 is MNHEY, CDR2 SMNVEV, per germline (reference sequence). The CDR3 reads CASSEVAREQFF. The CDR3 coding sequence is TGTGCCAGCAGTGAGGTCGCGCGCGAGCAGTTCTTC.

There are a few counts of this clonotype. The rearrangement joins TRBV12-3 or TRBV12-4 to TRBJ2-1; TRBD2 aligns across 8 bases. CDR3 length equals 13 residues. The V and J ends lost 7 bases and 1 base, in that order; junction bases with no gene match: 0. CDR3 residues: CASTGGSYNEQFF. The CDR3 coding sequence is TGTGCCAGCACGGGGGGGTCCTACAATGAGCAGTTCTTC.

This clonotype showed up many times. The genes are TRBV12-3 or TRBV12-4 and TRBJ2-5, with D possibly called TRBD1 or TRBD2 (5 bases each). Trimming took off 4 bases at V and 4 bases at J, with 22 bases between the two ends. CDR3 size: 17 residues. CDR3: CASSSRGAGYEGETQYF. The CDR3 bases are TGTGCCAGCAGTTCCCGTGGGGCAGGCTATGAGGGAGAGACCCAGTACTTC.